Here is one T cell receptor (beta chain) with its context. Seattle participants joined during active infection and were tracked over time. The data are from a study of blood T cell repertoires in COVID-19. Study information: Donors in the United States, Italy and Spain gave samples during acute or convalescent COVID-19. The analysed material was cDNA or gDNA that came from T cells, B-cell-depleted T cells, or PBMCs.

The authors' processing: Nucleated cell number was recorded as an estimate derived from reference gene primer amplification. Sequencing used immunoSEQ multiplex PCR; TCRdb keeps in-frame clones, though not all of them. For V, J and clone size, that table is used; D and trimming come from the DNA. The sample lists 150,000 to 200,000 clones, about 87% occurring once. This sequence was found in a woman in her 70s with COVID-19, enrolled during active disease. The sample was peripheral blood.

The CDR3 region is CASSRLAGGSYEQYF. The CDR3 DNA reads as TGTGCCAGTAGTCGACTAGCGGGAGGGTCCTACGAGCAGTACTTC. The gene calls are TRBV19 and TRBJ2-7, with TRBD2 matching over 14 bases. The V and J ends lost 5 bases and 1 base, in that order; junction bases with no gene match: 1. Germline-derived CDR1 and CDR2 are LNHDA and SQIVND (reference sequence). The CDR3 runs 15 residues.